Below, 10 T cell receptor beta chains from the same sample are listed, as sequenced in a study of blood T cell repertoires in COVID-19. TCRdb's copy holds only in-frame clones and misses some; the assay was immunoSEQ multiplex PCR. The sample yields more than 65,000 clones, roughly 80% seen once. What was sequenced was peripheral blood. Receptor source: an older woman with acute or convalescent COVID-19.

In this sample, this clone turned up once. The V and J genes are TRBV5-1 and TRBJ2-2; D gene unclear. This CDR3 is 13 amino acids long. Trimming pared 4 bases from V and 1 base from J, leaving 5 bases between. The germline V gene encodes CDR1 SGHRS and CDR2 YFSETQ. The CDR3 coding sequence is TGCGCCAGCAGCCACAAGAACACCGGGGAGCTGTTTTTT. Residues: CASSHKNTGELFF.

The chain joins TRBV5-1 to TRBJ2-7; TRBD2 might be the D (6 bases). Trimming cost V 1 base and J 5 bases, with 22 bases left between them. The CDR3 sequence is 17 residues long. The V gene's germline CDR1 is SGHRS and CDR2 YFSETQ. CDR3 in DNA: TGCGCCAGCAGCTTGTGGGGGACCTTGAGGGGCGGGGACGAGCAGTACTTC. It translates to CASSLWGTLRGGDEQYF.

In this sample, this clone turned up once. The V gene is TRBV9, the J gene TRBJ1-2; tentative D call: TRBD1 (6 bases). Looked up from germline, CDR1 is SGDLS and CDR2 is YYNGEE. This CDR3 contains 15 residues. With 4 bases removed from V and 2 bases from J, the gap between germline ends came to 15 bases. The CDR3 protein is CASSTGRGENYGYTF. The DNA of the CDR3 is TGTGCCAGCAGCACCGGGAGGGGGGAGAACTATGGCTACACCTTC.

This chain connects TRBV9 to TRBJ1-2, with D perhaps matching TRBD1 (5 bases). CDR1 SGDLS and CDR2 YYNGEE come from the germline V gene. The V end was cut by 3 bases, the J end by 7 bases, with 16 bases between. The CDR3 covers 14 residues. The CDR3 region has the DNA TGTGCCAGCAGCGCCCAACTCCAGGGAACTGGCTACACCTTC. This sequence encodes CASSAQLQGTGYTF.

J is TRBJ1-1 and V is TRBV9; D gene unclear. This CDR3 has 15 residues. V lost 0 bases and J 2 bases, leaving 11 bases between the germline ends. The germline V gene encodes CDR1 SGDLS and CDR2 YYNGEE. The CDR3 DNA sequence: TGTGCCAGCAGCGTAGAATCAGGCGTTAACACTGAAGCTTTCTTT. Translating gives CASSVESGVNTEAFF.

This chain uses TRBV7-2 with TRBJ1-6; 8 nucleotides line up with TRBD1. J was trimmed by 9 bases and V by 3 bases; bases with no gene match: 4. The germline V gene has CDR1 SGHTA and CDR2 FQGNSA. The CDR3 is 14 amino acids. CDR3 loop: CASSFQGAGSPLHF. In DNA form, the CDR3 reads TGTGCCAGCAGCTTTCAGGGGGCAGGTTCACCCCTCCACTTT.

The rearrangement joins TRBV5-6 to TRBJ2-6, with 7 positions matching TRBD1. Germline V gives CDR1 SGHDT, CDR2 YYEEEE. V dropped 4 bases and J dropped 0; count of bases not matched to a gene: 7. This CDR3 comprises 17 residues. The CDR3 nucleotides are TGTGCCAGCAGCACCTCGGGACAGTACTCTGGGGCCAACGTCCTGACTTTC. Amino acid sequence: CASSTSGQYSGANVLTF.

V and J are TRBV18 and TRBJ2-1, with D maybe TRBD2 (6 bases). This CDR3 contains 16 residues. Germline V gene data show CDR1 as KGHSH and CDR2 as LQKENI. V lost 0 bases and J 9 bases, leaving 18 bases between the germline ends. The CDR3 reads CASSPPRLGQGTEQFF. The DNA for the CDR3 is TGTGCCAGCTCACCACCCAGACTAGGGCAGGGAACTGAGCAGTTCTTC.

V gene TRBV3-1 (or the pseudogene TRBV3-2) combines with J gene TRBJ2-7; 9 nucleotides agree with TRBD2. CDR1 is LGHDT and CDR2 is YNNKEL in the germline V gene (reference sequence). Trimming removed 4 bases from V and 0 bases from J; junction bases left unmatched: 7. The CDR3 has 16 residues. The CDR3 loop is CASSRSREGVSYEQYF. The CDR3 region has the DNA TGTGCCAGCAGCCGTTCGCGGGAGGGGGTCTCCTACGAGCAGTACTTC.

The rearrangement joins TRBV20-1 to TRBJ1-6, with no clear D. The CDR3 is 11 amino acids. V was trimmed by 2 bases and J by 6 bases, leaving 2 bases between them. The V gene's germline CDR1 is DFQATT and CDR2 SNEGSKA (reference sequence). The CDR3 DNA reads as TGCAGTGCTAGACTTAATTCACCCCTCCACTTT. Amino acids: CSARLNSPLHF.